The present TCR beta chain was sequenced within a study of CD4 T cells in relation to SARS-CoV-2 and coronaviruses. Before the COVID-19 pandemic, during about 2011-2019, CD4+ T cells were taken from unexposed donors. CD4+ T cells were isolated from the cells after about ten days of culture. Study results and limitations: The cross-reactivity analysis covered only spike protein, not other viral proteins.

This clone was recorded a few times. Its cognate antigen is unknown. Sequenced by immunoSEQ multiplex PCR; TCRdb stores in-frame clones only, minus some. This table holds 15,000 to 20,000 clones, 70% to 75% found once. The sample comprised CD4+ T cells from PBMCs, cultured in vitro. The clonotype was recovered from a human donor in good health.

For the CDR3, the DNA is TGTGCCAGCAGCGATTCAGGAGGCTACACCTTC. The encoded protein is CASSDSGGYTF. The chain combines TRBV3-1 (or the pseudogene TRBV3-2) with TRBJ1-2; D not certain. V was clipped by 5 bases and J by 8 bases, with 9 bases between them. The CDR3 length is 11 residues. The germline V gene has CDR1 LGHDT and CDR2 YNNKEL (reference sequence).